Given below is one T cell receptor beta chain in context. Antigen unknown. One end of the junction fails to match germline, which may point to a read error. The data were taken from a study of post-analysis software for immune sequencing data. Broader study findings: Controls showed lower frequencies than patients for roughly five TRBV segments, and TRBV5-6, TRBV5-1 and TRBV20-1 were among these.

Each TCR beta cDNA library carried unique molecular identifiers. TCRdb reprocessed the PCR reads with MiXCR, giving one entry per CDR3 protein. This table holds about 460,000 distinct CDR3 sequences, over 35% found once. The CDR3 runs 15 residues. Germline-derived CDR1 and CDR2 are MNHNS and SASEGT. The source of this sequence is a girl between 10 and 17 years old with multiple sclerosis. The sample consisted of blood. The V call is TRBV6-1, the J call TRBJ2-6; D is perhaps TRBD1 (5 bases). CDR3 sequence: CASSEEGAGANVRTF. CDR3 DNA: TGTGCCAGCAGTGAAGAAGGGGCTGGGGCCAACGTCCGGACTTTC.